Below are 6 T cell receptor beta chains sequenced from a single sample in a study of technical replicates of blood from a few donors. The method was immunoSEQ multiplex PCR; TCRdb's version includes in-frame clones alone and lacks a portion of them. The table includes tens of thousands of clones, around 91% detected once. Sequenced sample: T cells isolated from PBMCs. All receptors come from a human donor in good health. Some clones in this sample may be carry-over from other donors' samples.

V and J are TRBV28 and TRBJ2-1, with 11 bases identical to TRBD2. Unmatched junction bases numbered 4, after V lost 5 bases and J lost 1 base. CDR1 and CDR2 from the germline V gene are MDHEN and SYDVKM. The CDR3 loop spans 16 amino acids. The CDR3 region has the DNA TGTGCCAGCAGTACACCTAGCGGGAGGTCCTACAATGAGCAGTTCTTC. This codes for CASSTPSGRSYNEQFF.

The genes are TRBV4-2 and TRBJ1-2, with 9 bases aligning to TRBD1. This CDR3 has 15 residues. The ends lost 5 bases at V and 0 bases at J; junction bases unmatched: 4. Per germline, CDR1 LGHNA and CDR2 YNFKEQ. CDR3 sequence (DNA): TGTGCCAGCAGCTCAGGGACAGGGCCTAACTATGGCTACACCTTC. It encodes CASSSGTGPNYGYTF.

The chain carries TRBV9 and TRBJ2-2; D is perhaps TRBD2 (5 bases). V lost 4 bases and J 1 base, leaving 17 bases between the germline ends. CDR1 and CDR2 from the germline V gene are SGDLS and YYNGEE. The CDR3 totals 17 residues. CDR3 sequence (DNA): TGTGCCAGCAGCCCAAGGAACTATCGGGGGAACACCGGGGAGCTGTTTTTT. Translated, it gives CASSPRNYRGNTGELFF.

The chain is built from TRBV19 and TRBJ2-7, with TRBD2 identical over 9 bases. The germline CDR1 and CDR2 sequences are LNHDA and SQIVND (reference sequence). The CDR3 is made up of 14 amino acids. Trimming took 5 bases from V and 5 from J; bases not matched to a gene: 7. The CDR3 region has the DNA TGTGCCAGTAGTTCGATAGCGGGAGCCAACGAGCAGTACTTC. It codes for CASSSIAGANEQYF.

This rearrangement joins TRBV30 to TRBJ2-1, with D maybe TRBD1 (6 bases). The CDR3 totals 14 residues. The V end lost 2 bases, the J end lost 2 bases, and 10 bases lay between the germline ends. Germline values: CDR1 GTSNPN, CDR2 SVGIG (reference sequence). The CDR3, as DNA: TGTGCCTGGAGTCGGAAGGGGGCCTACAATGAGCAGTTCTTC. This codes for CAWSRKGAYNEQFF. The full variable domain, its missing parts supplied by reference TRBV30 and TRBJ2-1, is SQTIHQWPATLVQPVGSPLSLECTVEGTSNPNLYWYRQAAGRGLQLLFYSVGIGQISSEVPQNLSASRPQDRQFILSSKKLLLSDSGFYLCAWSRKGAYNEQFFGPGTRLTVL.

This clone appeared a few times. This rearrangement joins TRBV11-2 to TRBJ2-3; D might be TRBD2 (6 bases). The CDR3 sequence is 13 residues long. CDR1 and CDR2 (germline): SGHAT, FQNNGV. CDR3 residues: CAERSGGTDTQYF. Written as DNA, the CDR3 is TGTGCAGAGAGGTCGGGGGGCACAGATACGCAGTATTTT.